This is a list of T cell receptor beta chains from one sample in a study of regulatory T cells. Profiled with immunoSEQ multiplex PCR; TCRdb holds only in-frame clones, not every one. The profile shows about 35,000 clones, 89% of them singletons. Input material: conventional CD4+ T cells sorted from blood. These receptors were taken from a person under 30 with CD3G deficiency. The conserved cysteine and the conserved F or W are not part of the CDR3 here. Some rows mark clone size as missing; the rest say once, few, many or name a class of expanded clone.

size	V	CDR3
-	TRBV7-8	ASSRGSSLTSGANVLT
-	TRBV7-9	ASSAGLTGELF
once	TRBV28	ASSFGAGRTSRAGYT
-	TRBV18	ASSLGSPTDTQY
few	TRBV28	ASSFPGARSYEQY
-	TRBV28	ASSSSGTDSYEQY
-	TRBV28	ASSPGQGAGEQY
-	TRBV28	ASSLGSRNNEQF
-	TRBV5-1	ASSRDGSSGANVLT
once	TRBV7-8	ASSLGAGGQPYNEQF
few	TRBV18	ASSQTRQETQY
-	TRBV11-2	ASSFRSTDTQY
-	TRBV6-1	ASSPQGYEQY
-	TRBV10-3	AISEPQDTQY
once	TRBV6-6	ASSQQGTDTQY